The T cell receptor beta chain described here comes from a study of blood T cell repertoires in COVID-19. Study-wide context: The study drew acute and convalescent COVID-19 samples from the United States, Italy and Spain. Nucleic acid was either cDNA or gDNA, and it came from T cells, B-cell-depleted T cells, or PBMCs.

The CDR3 is 10 residues long. Trimming removed 4 bases at V and 11 bases at J, with 9 bases between. Germline values: CDR1 SGHTS, CDR2 YDEGEE. Source study methods: Using reference gene primer amplification, nucleated cell counts were estimated. The data were produced by immunoSEQ multiplex PCR, yet TCRdb's version contains in-frame clones alone and is incomplete. D and trimming were read from the DNA, whereas the V and J calls and clone size are those reported in that table. The data show 150,000 to 170,000 clones, 91% seen once. The origin of this receptor is a man aged 50-60 years with acute or convalescent COVID-19. This chain links TRBV5-8 with TRBJ1-2; D is uncertain. The specimen was peripheral blood. The CDR3 sequence: CASSLSPYTF. As DNA, the CDR3 is TGTGCCAGCAGCCTCTCCCCGTACACCTTC. The complete variable domain, with remaining parts taken from reference TRBV5-8 and TRBJ1-2, reads EAGVTQSPTHLIKTRGQQATLRCSPISGHTSVYWYQQALGLGLQFLLWYDEGEERNRGNFPPRFSGRQFPNYSSELNVNALELEDSALYLCASSLSPYTFGSGTRLTVV.